This note documents a single T cell receptor (beta chain) sequence. Its antigen is currently unknown. Sorting of unstimulated PBMCs yielded separate CD3+CD4+ and CD3+CD8+ fractions. The method was immunoSEQ multiplex PCR; TCRdb's version includes in-frame clones alone and lacks a portion of them. The data contain over 50,000 clones, about 90% of them singletons. This entry is derived from a study of T cell clones after liver transplantation. Overall study context: Tolerant meant at least one year fully off immunosuppression without liver enzymes above twice normal. Findings of the study overall: A larger donor-reactive than third-party decline suggested partial antigen-specific deletion.

The sample in question was CD8+ T cells from blood, obtained 12 months after liver transplant. The source of this sequence is a human patient who received a liver transplant. The graft donor may have contributed some T cells.

In nucleotides, the CDR3 is TGTGCCAGCAGCTCGGTATGGGAGCAGTACTTC. This encodes CASSSVWEQYF. The gene calls are TRBV7-9 and TRBJ2-7; D uncertain. Trimming stripped 4 bases from V and 7 bases from J, with 8 bases between. The CDR3 runs 11 residues. The germline V gene encodes CDR1 SEHNR and CDR2 FQNEAQ (reference sequence).